These T cell receptor beta chains were read from a single sample in a study of T cells after yellow fever vaccination. One entry per CDR3 protein results from TCRdb running MiXCR on the 5' RACE reads. The data show 200,000 to 300,000 distinct CDR3 sequences, 6.7% seen once. The sample consisted of CD4+ T cells sorted from PBMCs, taken on the day of the yellow fever booster vaccination. The receptors stem from a man aged 30-40 years who received the YFV17D yellow fever vaccine. Each CDR3 is given with its conserved first and last residue. The order of the fields is V gene, CDR3 protein.

TRBV5-1 | CASSTGQLNEQFF
TRBV6-2/TRBV6-3 | CASSQGREQYF
TRBV7-9 | CASSLDTGGPYEQYF
TRBV5-4 | CASSLRLTGDYEQYF
TRBV27 | CASAWVSNSPLHF
TRBV6-6 | CASSYSEEKLFF
TRBV20-1 | CSAQGLAGEHEQYF
TRBV19 | CASTPVSSGNTIYF
TRBV4-3 | CASSQDYRGSGGYTF
TRBV20-1 | CSAPIPGQLQETQYF
TRBV20-1 | CSATGLAGRGYEQFF
TRBV7-8 | CASRRQNPMNTEAFF
TRBV21-1 | CASSKVNRSNNEQFF
TRBV7-3 | CASSLKGFETQYF
TRBV5-1 | CASSLGSGQGGGQYF
TRBV28 | CASSFVGYEQYF
TRBV6-5 | CASSYGGTGGYTF
TRBV10-3 | CAIRGQGANTEAFF
TRBV5-4 | CASSSAGGEQFF
TRBV20-1 | CSARDPLLSYEQYF
TRBV5-5 | CASSLEGLARTDTQYF
TRBV5-1 | CASSRGQEGSDTQYF
TRBV21-1 | CASSNVARGENELTQYF
TRBV5-5 | CARGLGLLNEQFF
TRBV5-1 | CASSSDPNYGYTF
TRBV5-1 | CASSLGRGRTGELFF
TRBV7-6 | CASSLSGRGPGNTIYF
TRBV12-3/TRBV12-4 | CASGTYYGYTF
TRBV4-3 | CASSEAPGWEQYF
TRBV20-1 | CSGAAPVINEKLFF
TRBV7-9 | CASSFTGYGYTF
TRBV20-1 | CSARNWDKSYEQYF
TRBV20-1 | CSAREITGNSYNEQFF
TRBV5-1 | CASSLQVRELFF
TRBV18 | CASSPLTSGSDEQFF
TRBV25-1 | CASSEEAAGGRGEQYF
TRBV3-1 | CASSPSSAADTQYF
TRBV6-2/TRBV6-3 | CASTYQGGTYEQYF
TRBV5-1 | CASSSLKGRERGDTQYF
TRBV18 | CASSPGIGVSGNNEQFF
TRBV19 | CASSPTGYGYTF